The sequence of this T cell receptor (beta chain) was determined in a study of OX40 agonist ivuxolimab in advanced cancers. Overall study context: Dose-escalation patients had hepatocellular carcinoma, melanoma, renal cell or head and neck cancer. Study-level points and caveats: The average count of expanded clones was higher among CD8+ T cells than among CD4+.

About this clone: The target antigen is unknown.

Germline V gene lookup returns CDR1 MDHEN and CDR2 SYDVKM. The CDR3 length is 15 residues. After removal of 4 bases from V and 7 bases from J, the junction contained 10 bases not matched to a gene. Sequencing was performed with immunoSEQ multiplex PCR; in TCRdb, only in-frame clones are kept and a portion is missing. The table includes about 77,000 clones, around 90% detected once. Source: CD4+ or CD8+ T cells sorted from blood, taken in a trial of the OX40 agonist ivuxolimab. This receptor was obtained from an adult with an advanced solid tumor such as melanoma, head and neck, liver or kidney cancer. The chain links TRBV28 to TRBJ2-7, with 10 positions matching TRBD1. The chain's CDR3 is CASSSLGQGHREQYF. CDR3 coding DNA: TGTGCCAGCAGTTCCTTGGGACAGGGGCATAGGGAGCAGTACTTC.